Below, 32 T cell receptor beta chains from the same sample are listed, as sequenced in a study of T cell clonality in common variable immunodeficiency. Points from the study as a whole: In common variable immunodeficiency, TCR beta chains reportedly carried fewer deletions and N-nucleotide insertions.

These TCRs' antigens remain unknown. Clones were read by immunoSEQ multiplex PCR, and TCRdb kept only the in-frame ones, dropping some. Singletons are absent from the sample, which has 20,000 to 25,000 clones. The sequencing input was peripheral blood mononuclear cells. The receptors stem from a human donor with common variable immunodeficiency.

This clone occurred many times. The CDR3 end lies 3 residues beyond the end of the read and is filled in from the germline J gene. The sample has other DNA sequences that encode this CDR3 too. The chain joins TRBV11-2 to TRBJ1-2; maybe TRBD1 (5 bases). Germline V CDR1 and CDR2: SGHAT, FQNNGV. The CDR3 runs 15 residues. With 1 base removed from V and 3 bases from J, the gap between germline ends came to 12 bases. The part of the CDR3 DNA that was read is TGTGCCAGCAGCTTAGTTGTAGGGGACTACTATGGC. Amino acids: CASSLVVGDYYG. The whole CDR3 region reads CASSLVVGDYYGYTF.

This clone was counted many times. Coverage ceases 3 residues before the CDR3 finishes, and the germline J gene fills in the end. This chain joins TRBV5-1 and TRBJ1-1; no clear D gene. Trimming stripped 0 bases from V and 5 bases from J, with 14 bases between. This CDR3 region has 15 residues. Germline V gene sequence: CDR1 SGHRS, CDR2 YFSETQ. CDR3 bases read: TGCGCCAGCAGCTTGGGTGAGGGCGGGTGGACTGAA. Amino acid sequence: CASSLGEGGWTE. The entire CDR3 reads CASSLGEGGWTEAFF.

This clone was counted ten times or more. The CDR3 end lies 3 residues beyond the end of the read and is filled in from the germline J gene. This chain links TRBV5-1 with TRBJ1-6; TRBD1 might be the D (6 bases). The CDR3 covers 14 residues. From germline, CDR1 is SGHRS and CDR2 YFSETQ. CDR3 DNA (partial): TGCGCCAGCAGCTTGGCCTGGGGGGGCTCTCCC. This sequence encodes CASSLAWGGSP. In full, the CDR3 is CASSLAWGGSPLHF.

This clone was found many times. The CDR3 end falls 3 residues outside the read, so it is completed with the germline J gene. The V gene is TRBV5-1, the J gene TRBJ1-1; TRBD1 matches 7 bases. CDR1 and CDR2 (germline): SGHRS, YFSETQ. Losses at the gene ends were 7 bases for V and 4 bases for J; bases not matched to a gene: 10. The CDR3 totals 14 residues. CDR3 DNA (partial): TGCGCCAGCGGCCAAGGGGGCAGGGGCACTGAA. This sequence encodes CASGQGGRGTE. The full-length CDR3 reads as CASGQGGRGTEAFF. Variable domain in full (rest from reference TRBV5-1 and TRBJ1-1): KAGVTQTPRYLIKTRGQQVTLSCSPISGHRSVSWYQQTPGQGLQFLFEYFSETQRNKGNFPGRFSGRQFSNSRSEMNVSTLELGDSALYLCASGQGGRGTEAFFGQGTRLTVV.

In this sample, this clone turned up many times. The read ends 3 residues before the CDR3 terminus; that terminus is restored from the germline J gene. The chain combines TRBV13 with TRBJ2-1; D call uncertain. The CDR3 covers 14 residues. Trimming cost V 3 bases and J 4 bases, with 10 bases left between them. The germline V gene has CDR1 PRHDT and CDR2 FYEKMQ (reference sequence). Here the CDR3 reads CASSFNVVYNEQFF. The CDR3 bases that were read are TGTGCCAGCAGCTTCAATGTTGTTTACAATGAG.

This clone was recorded a few times. Sequencing ends 3 residues short of the CDR3 end; the germline J gene provides the rest. The chain carries TRBV13 and TRBJ2-7; 7 nucleotides align to TRBD1. The ends lost 4 bases at V and 2 bases at J; junction bases unmatched: 14. The CDR3 runs 17 residues. The V gene's germline CDR1 is PRHDT and CDR2 FYEKMQ (reference sequence). The covered CDR3 bases are TGTGCCAGCAGCTCGAAAACTATACAGGGGACCACCTACGAG. Translated, it gives CASSSKTIQGTTYE. The complete CDR3 sequence is CASSSKTIQGTTYEQYF.

This clone was recorded at least ten times. The sequence runs out 3 residues before the end of the CDR3; the remainder is reconstructed from the germline J gene. This sequence joins TRBV30 and TRBJ1-4; 7 positions match TRBD1. CDR1 and CDR2 from the germline V gene are GTSNPN and SVGIG (reference sequence). V lost 2 bases, J lost 6 bases, and 12 bases stayed unmatched. The CDR3 runs to 16 residues. CDR3 bases read: TGTGCCTGGAGTTCGCCTCGACAGGGAGCAGATGAAAAA. Its protein product is CAWSSPRQGADEK. The entire CDR3 protein reads CAWSSPRQGADEKLFF.

In this sample, this clone turned up many times. The read ends 3 residues before the CDR3 terminus; that terminus is restored from the germline J gene. The genes are TRBV19 and TRBJ1-1, with 9 bases that match TRBD1. Germline V gene sequence: CDR1 LNHDA, CDR2 SQIVND (reference sequence). The CDR3 consists of 14 residues. V dropped 6 bases and J dropped 3; count of bases not matched to a gene: 5. Incomplete CDR3 DNA: TGTGCCAGTAGCCGGGACAGGGCGGACACTGAA. Encoded protein: CASSRDRADTE. The CDR3 as a whole reads CASSRDRADTEAFF.

This clone was counted at least ten times. The observed sequence ends 3 residues before the CDR3 terminus, with the missing tail filled in from the germline J gene. J is TRBJ2-3 and V is TRBV20-1, with D perhaps TRBD2 (7 bases). CDR3 length: 14 amino acids. Germline V CDR1 and CDR2: DFQATT, SNEGSKA (reference sequence). Trimming left V 3 bases short and J 5 bases short, with 15 bases between. The CDR3 DNA, read in part, is TGCAGTGCTAGGCGAGGGGGGGTGAAAGATACG. Translation: CSARRGGVKDT. The whole CDR3 sequence is CSARRGGVKDTQYF.

This clone was counted many times. The read ends 3 residues before the CDR3 terminus; that terminus is restored from the germline J gene. This chain joins TRBV7-2 and TRBJ2-5; no clear D gene. The CDR3 spans 13 residues. Germline V gene lookup returns CDR1 SGHTA and CDR2 FQGNSA. Trimming removed 5 bases at V and 5 bases at J, with 12 bases between. CDR3 region: CASSVGPWETQYF. CDR3 DNA (partial): TGTGCCAGCAGCGTTGGCCCCTGGGAGACC.

This clone was counted ten times or more. The read terminates 3 residues before the CDR3 end, so the remaining end is supplied by the germline J gene. The V and J genes are TRBV20-1 and TRBJ2-7; TRBD2 aligns across 8 bases. The CDR3 covers 19 residues. The germline CDR1 and CDR2 sequences are DFQATT and SNEGSKA (reference sequence). Unmatched junction bases numbered 18, after V lost 0 bases and J lost 2 bases. The CDR3 protein is CSARDWAGGITTQTYEQYF. The covered CDR3 bases are TGCAGTGCTAGAGATTGGGCGGGGGGAATCACGACCCAAACCTACGAG.

Ten or more counts support this clone. The CDR3 end is not reached by the read, which stops 3 residues before it; the germline J gene fills it in. The chain employs TRBV19 and TRBJ2-7; 8 positions match TRBD1. Germline V lookup: CDR1 LNHDA, CDR2 SQIVND (reference sequence). J was trimmed by 3 bases and V by 5 bases; bases with no gene match: 6. The CDR3 length is 14 residues. The CDR3 loop reads CASSFQGASYEQYF. The covered CDR3 bases are TGTGCCAGTAGTTTTCAGGGGGCAAGCTACGAG.

There are many counts of this clone. CDR3 protein: CASRRGKGTDYGYTF. CDR3 DNA (partial): TGTGCCAGCAGGCGCGGGAAAGGGACAGACTATGGC. The chain joins TRBV6-2 or TRBV6-3 to TRBJ1-2, with 7 bases identical to TRBD1. The read ends 3 residues early relative to the CDR3; the germline J gene fills the gap. Trimming removed 6 bases from V and 3 bases from J; junction bases left unmatched: 10. This CDR3 comprises 15 residues. From germline, CDR1 is MNHEY and CDR2 SVGEGT.

In this sample, this clone turned up many times. CDR3 DNA (partial): TGTGCCAGCAGTAAGGGACATTCCAATACG. Amino acid sequence: CASSKGHSNT. The full CDR3 is CASSKGHSNTQYF. V usage is TRBV28 and J usage is TRBJ2-3, with D possibly matching TRBD1 (6 bases). Sequencing ends 3 residues short of the CDR3 end; the germline J gene provides the rest. This CDR3 is built from 13 residues. Trimming pared 5 bases from V and 7 bases from J, leaving 13 bases between. Germline CDR1 MDHEN, CDR2 SYDVKM. Variable domain in full (rest from reference TRBV28 and TRBJ2-3): DVKVTQSSRYLVKRTGEKVFLECVQDMDHENMFWYRQDPGLGLRLIYFSYDVKMKEKGDIPEGYSVSREKKERFSLILESASTNQTSMYLCASSKGHSNTQYFGPGTRLTVL.

There are a few counts of this clone. The read terminates 3 residues before the CDR3 end, so the remaining end is supplied by the germline J gene. The V call is TRBV10-2, the J call TRBJ2-5; possible D gene TRBD1, 5 bases. CDR1 is WSHSY and CDR2 is SAAADI in the germline V gene. Trimming left V 3 bases short and J 2 bases short, with 13 bases between. The CDR3 is 15 residues long. CDR3 bases read: TGCGCCAGCAGTGACCCGACAGCTACTCAAGAGACC. Protein sequence: CASSDPTATQET. The full CDR3 protein is CASSDPTATQETQYF.

The sample holds many counts of this clone. The CDR3 goes on 3 residues after the read ends, and that part is filled in from the germline J gene. The chain employs TRBV5-1 and TRBJ2-3, with 8 bases fitting TRBD1. Per germline, CDR1 SGHRS and CDR2 YFSETQ. V gave up 4 bases and J gave up 5 bases; unmatched junction bases: 6. The length of the CDR3 is 14 residues. CDR3 bases read: TGCGCCAGCAGCACCTCAGGGGGCTTAGATACG. It translates to CASSTSGGLDT. The whole CDR3 protein reads CASSTSGGLDTQYF.

This clone was recorded at least ten times. The read ends 3 residues shy of where the CDR3 ends; the end is completed using the germline J gene. This chain joins TRBV5-1 and TRBJ2-7; D gene ambiguous. Trimming took off 0 bases at V and 5 bases at J, with 6 bases between the two ends. The CDR3 length is 12 residues. CDR1 is SGHRS, CDR2 YFSETQ, per germline. The CDR3 bases that were read are TGCGCCAGCAGCTTGGAGGGCGACGAG. The encoded protein is CASSLEGDE. The CDR3 as a whole reads CASSLEGDEQYF.

By its share, this clone is medium-sized. This CDR3 is CASSNQGKNEKLFF. Partial CDR3 DNA: TGTGCCAGCAGCAATCAGGGGAAAAATGAAAAA. V gene TRBV7-9 combines with J gene TRBJ1-4; weak D call: TRBD1 (6 bases). Read data end 3 residues before the CDR3 end; the end is taken from the germline J gene. The CDR3 has 14 residues. Between the trimmed V and J ends, which lost 5 bases and 5 bases, there was a span of 12 bases. CDR1 SEHNR and CDR2 FQNEAQ come from the germline V gene (reference sequence).

Ten or more counts support this clone. With the read ending 3 residues before the CDR3 end, the germline J gene is used to fill in that end. This chain connects TRBV5-1 to TRBJ1-2; 9 nucleotides align to TRBD1. Germline CDR1 and CDR2: SGHRS and YFSETQ. The CDR3 runs 15 residues. The CDR3 DNA, read in part, is TGCGCCAGCAGCAGAGAGGGACAGGGACCCATCGGC. Translation: CASSREGQGPIG. From start to end, the CDR3 is CASSREGQGPIGYTF.

This clone was recorded at least ten times. Read data end 3 residues before the CDR3 end; the end is taken from the germline J gene. The V call is TRBV5-1, the J call TRBJ1-1, with D hard to call. The CDR3 has 13 amino acids. CDR1 is SGHRS and CDR2 is YFSETQ in the germline V gene. The ends were cut back, 4 bases at V and 3 bases at J, with 10 bases in the middle. CDR3 DNA, as far as it was read: TGCGCCAGCAGCCCCGGGGTGGACACTGAA. Amino acid sequence: CASSPGVDTE. Given in full, the CDR3 is CASSPGVDTEAFF.

This clone was detected ten times or more. The read comes to an end 3 residues before the CDR3 does, leaving the germline J gene to fill in the end. The chain carries TRBV7-3 and TRBJ2-7, with 11 bases identical to TRBD1. J gave up 1 base and V 5 bases, and 7 bases lay outside the gene matches. The CDR3 consists of 16 residues. CDR1 is SGHTA, CDR2 FQGTGA, per germline. The part of the CDR3 DNA that was read is TGTGCCAGCAGCGCTACCGGGACAGGGGGTTCCTACGAG. It yields the protein CASSATGTGGSYE. The full CDR3 sequence reads CASSATGTGGSYEQYF. Filled out from reference TRBV7-3 and TRBJ2-7, the complete variable domain reads GAGVSQTPSNKVTEKGKYVELRCDPISGHTALYWYRQSLGQGPEFLIYFQGTGAADDSGLPNDRFFAVRPEGSVSTLKIQRTERGDSAVYLCASSATGTGGSYEQYFGPGTRLTVT.

This clone was recorded at least ten times. Coverage ceases 3 residues before the CDR3 finishes, and the germline J gene fills in the end. The sample contains more than one DNA sequence encoding this CDR3. The J gene is TRBJ2-1, the V gene TRBV30; 10 nucleotides agree with TRBD1. The CDR3 is 15 residues long. Trimming at V came to 0 bases and at J to 3 bases, leaving 2 bases not matched to a gene. Germline lookup yields CDR1 GTSNPN and CDR2 SVGIG (reference sequence). The CDR3 DNA, read in part, is TGTGCCTGGAGTGTACGGACAGGGGGCTACAATGAG. It specifies CAWSVRTGGYNE. The CDR3 reads in full as CAWSVRTGGYNEQFF.

This clone was counted many times. One junction end does not reproduce the germline sequence, and a read error may be involved. The read terminates 3 residues ahead of where the CDR3 ends, so the germline J gene completes it. V usage is TRBV4-2 and J usage is TRBJ1-2; 7 bases are a match to TRBD1. The CDR3 covers 13 residues. From germline, CDR1 is LGHNA and CDR2 YNFKEQ. The CDR3 loop reads CASSSDRLEGYTF. The DNA read from the CDR3 is TGCGCCAGCAGCTCGGACAGGTTAGAGGGC.

This clone was observed at least ten times. The read gets to within 3 residues of the CDR3 end, and the germline J gene fills in the rest. The rearrangement uses TRBV7-8 and TRBJ1-6; D is perhaps TRBD1 (6 bases). CDR1 is SGHVS, CDR2 FQNEAQ, per germline. This CDR3 has 17 residues. V was shortened by 5 bases and J by 8 bases, with 22 bases between the two germline ends. This CDR3 is CASSLQGPLGLHSPLHF. The CDR3 DNA, read in part, is TGTGCCAGCAGCCTACAGGGCCCTTTAGGTCTCCATTCACCC.

This clone was seen a handful of times. Read coverage stops 3 residues before the CDR3 terminus; the germline J gene supplies the remainder. V usage is TRBV6-1 and J usage is TRBJ2-5, with 10 bases lining up with TRBD1. V lost 4 bases to trimming and J lost 6 bases; unmatched junction nucleotides: 11. The CDR3 has 16 amino acids. The V gene's germline CDR1 is MNHNS and CDR2 SASEGT. The CDR3 sequence is CASSATSTGGAKTQYF. The CDR3 bases that were read are TGTGCCAGCAGTGCAACCTCGACAGGGGGCGCAAAGACC.

There are a few counts of this clone. The read falls 3 residues short of the CDR3 end, and the missing part is taken from the germline J gene. The chain employs TRBV5-6 and TRBJ2-3; 10 bases fit TRBD2. The CDR3 is 15 amino acids. The trim removed 1 base at V and 2 bases at J, leaving 1 base unmatched. Germline V gene sequence: CDR1 SGHDT, CDR2 YYEEEE. Incomplete CDR3 DNA: TGTGCCAGCAGCTTGCTAGCGGGGGACACAGATACG. Translated: CASSLLAGDTDT. The full CDR3 is CASSLLAGDTDTQYF.

This clone was counted many times. Sequencing ends 3 residues short of the CDR3 end; the germline J gene provides the rest. The J gene is TRBJ1-2, the V gene TRBV20-1; 8 nucleotides agree with TRBD1. Trimming at V came to 3 bases and at J to 7 bases, leaving 4 bases not matched to a gene. The CDR3 contains 12 residues. Germline CDR1 reads DFQATT; CDR2 reads SNEGSKA (reference sequence). CDR3 loop: CSARDRATGYTF. CDR3 bases read: TGCAGTGCTAGGGACAGGGCGACTGGC.

This clone was counted ten times or more. The read gets to within 3 residues of the CDR3 end, and the germline J gene fills in the rest. V usage is TRBV20-1 and J usage is TRBJ1-2; D uncertain. The CDR3 spans 13 residues. Per germline, CDR1 DFQATT and CDR2 SNEGSKA (reference sequence). V was trimmed by 1 base and J by 5 bases, leaving 11 bases between them. The CDR3 here is CSARVSGSYGYTF. The CDR3 bases that were read are TGCAGTGCTAGAGTTAGCGGTTCTTATGGC.

For this clone: The sequenced fragment ends 3 residues before the CDR3 boundary, so the rest is inferred from the germline J gene. The chain joins TRBV11-3 to TRBJ1-6, with D possibly being TRBD1 (6 bases). Trimming took off 5 bases at V and 10 bases at J, with 15 bases between the two ends. Germline CDR1 SGHNT, CDR2 YENEEA. This CDR3 region has 14 residues. CDR3 sequence reads: CASSRGHQDSPLHF. CDR3 DNA (partial): TGTGCCAGCAGCCGGGGACACCAAGACTCACCC. The complete variable domain, with remaining parts taken from reference TRBV11-3 and TRBJ1-6, reads EAGVVQSPRYKIIEKKQPVAFWCNPISGHNTLYWYLQNLGQGPELLIRYENEEAVDDSQLPKDRFSAERLKGVDSTLKIQPAELGDSAVYLCASSRGHQDSPLHFGNGTRLTVT.

This clone was detected many times. The CDR3 protein is CASSPPDSHYGYTF. CDR3 DNA (partial): TGTGCCAGCTCACCACCGGACAGTCACTATGGC. J is TRBJ1-2 and V is TRBV18; possible D gene TRBD1, 6 bases. Read sequence stops 3 residues before the CDR3 end, and the germline J gene provides the missing end. V gave up 0 bases and J gave up 3 bases, with 8 bases separating them. Germline loops: CDR1 KGHSH, CDR2 LQKENI. The CDR3 is made up of 14 amino acids.

The table lists this clone with many counts. The observed sequence ends 3 residues before the CDR3 terminus, with the missing tail filled in from the germline J gene. V and J are TRBV6-2 or TRBV6-3 and TRBJ2-7; 7 nucleotides align to TRBD1. With 10 bases clipped from V and 4 bases from J, the junction kept 16 bases outside the gene matches. The CDR3 sequence is 15 residues long. Germline V lookup: CDR1 MNHEY, CDR2 SVGEGT. The part of the CDR3 DNA that was read is TGTGCCACCAAACCCGGGGCAGGGGGTTTTTACGAG. Translated, it gives CATKPGAGGFYE. The whole CDR3 protein reads CATKPGAGGFYEQYF.

On this clone: The read falls 3 residues short of the CDR3 end, and the missing part is taken from the germline J gene. The gene calls are TRBV20-1 and TRBJ2-7; D is possibly TRBD2 (5 bases). V dropped 0 bases and J dropped 6 bases, with 15 bases sitting between them. Germline V gene sequence: CDR1 DFQATT, CDR2 SNEGSKA (reference sequence). The CDR3 length is 14 residues. The sequenced part of the CDR3 DNA is TGCAGTGCTAGAGATCAAGTCTCTCGGGGCGAG. It specifies CSARDQVSRGE. The full-length CDR3 reads as CSARDQVSRGEQYF.